Listed below are T cell receptor beta chains from one sample, sequenced in a study of blood T cell repertoires in COVID-19. Assay used: immunoSEQ multiplex PCR; TCRdb lists only in-frame clones, some missing. Of 150,000 or so clones in the sample, around nine tenths were seen once. What was sequenced was peripheral blood. The source of these receptors is a woman in her seventies with COVID-19, enrolled during active disease. The CDR3 runs from the conserved cysteine through the conserved F or W. D genes are given only for firm matches. Clone size appears in some rows only: once, few, many, or a class for an expanded clone.

v_call	clone_size	cdr3_length	d_call	j_call	cdr3_aa	cdr3_nt
TRBV7-2	NA	17	TRBD2	TRBJ2-7	CASSTGSRGRLGNEQYF	TGTGCCAGCAGTACAGGGAGTCGCGGGAGGTTGGGGAACGAGCAGTACTTC
TRBV30	NA	18	TRBD1	TRBJ1-2	CAWSLPSGGTGGIYGYTF	TGTGCCTGGAGTCTCCCTTCGGGGGGGACAGGGGGCATCTATGGCTACACCTTC
TRBV3-1/TRBV3-2	NA	14	TRBD1	TRBJ1-4	CASSPRGPNEKLFF	TGTGCCAGCAGCCCCAGGGGGCCTAATGAAAAACTGTTTTTT
TRBV18	NA	15	NA	TRBJ2-7	CASSIGGDRIYEQYF	TGTGCCAGCTCAATCGGAGGGGACAGAATCTACGAGCAGTACTTC
TRBV9	NA	15	NA	TRBJ2-7	CASSVGQGYGYEQYF	TGTGCCAGCAGCGTAGGGCAGGGGTACGGCTACGAGCAGTACTTC
TRBV7-9	NA	14	NA	TRBJ1-6	CASSLTTGDSPLHF	TGTGCCAGCAGCTTAACAACTGGAGATTCACCCCTCCACTTT
TRBV7-2	NA	14	NA	TRBJ1-3	CASSLAPVGNTIYF	TGTGCCAGCAGCTTAGCGCCGGTAGGAAACACCATATATTTT
TRBV9	NA	16	NA	TRBJ2-5	CASSATSSRGAETQYF	TGTGCCAGCAGCGCTACTAGCTCGAGGGGTGCAGAGACCCAGTACTTC
TRBV28	NA	12	NA	TRBJ1-5	CASTWGEQPQHF	TGTGCCAGCACCTGGGGGGAGCAGCCCCAGCATTTT
TRBV5-1	NA	14	TRBD1	TRBJ1-1	CASSLGVTGVGAFF	TGCGCCAGCAGCTTGGGGGTAACAGGGGTAGGAGCTTTCTTT
TRBV9	once	15	NA	TRBJ1-3	CASSRDTSSGNTIYF	TGTGCCAGCAGCAGAGACACGAGCTCTGGAAACACCATATATTTT
TRBV7-9	NA	19	TRBD2	TRBJ2-3	CASSPPQRGPRASTDTQYF	TGTGCCAGCAGCCCCCCTCAGCGGGGGCCACGTGCTAGCACAGATACGCAGTATTTT
TRBV3-1/TRBV3-2	NA	15	TRBD1	TRBJ1-5	CASSQGDRKHQPRHF	TGTGCCAGCAGCCAAGGGGACAGAAAACACCAGCCCCGGCATTTT
TRBV7-2	NA	15	NA	TRBJ2-2	CASSLGAGNTGELFF	TGTGCCAGCAGCTTAGGGGCCGGAAACACCGGGGAGCTGTTTTTT
TRBV11-2	NA	16	NA	TRBJ2-5	CASSLVGRGNQETQYF	TGTGCCAGCAGCTTAGTCGGTCGGGGGAACCAAGAGACCCAGTACTTC
TRBV5-1	NA	15	NA	TRBJ2-1	CASSLRQGIGNEQFF	TGCGCCAGCAGCTTGAGGCAGGGGATCGGGAATGAGCAGTTCTTC
TRBV27	NA	15	TRBD2	TRBJ2-5	CASSQRLAGEETQYF	TGTGCCAGCAGCCAACGACTAGCGGGGGAGGAGACCCAGTACTTC
TRBV11-2	NA	15	TRBD1	TRBJ1-4	CASSPQTGVEEKLFF	TGTGCCAGCAGCCCCCAAACAGGGGTCGAGGAAAAACTGTTTTTT
TRBV12-5	NA	15	TRBD1	TRBJ2-2	CASGPDRGYAGELFF	TGTGCTAGTGGTCCGGACAGGGGCTATGCCGGGGAGCTGTTTTTT
TRBV3-1/TRBV3-2	NA	15	NA	TRBJ1-3	CASSFGLDSGNTIYF	TGTGCCAGCAGCTTCGGACTTGACTCTGGAAACACCATATATTTT
TRBV7-9	few	14	TRBD2	TRBJ2-5	CASSPGLAIVTQYF	TGTGCCAGCAGCCCGGGACTAGCTATTGTGACCCAGTACTTC
TRBV10-3	NA	14	TRBD2	TRBJ2-3	CAIKELAGADTQYF	TGTGCCATCAAGGAACTAGCGGGGGCAGATACGCAGTATTTT
TRBV19	NA	14	NA	TRBJ2-7	CASSRRLSTYEQYF	TGTGCCAGTAGTAGACGACTGAGCACCTACGAGCAGTACTTC
TRBV5-6	NA	18	TRBD2	TRBJ2-3	CASSFRRGGAPPADTQYF	TGTGCCAGCAGCTTCCGGCGGGGGGGTGCCCCCCCAGCAGATACGCAGTATTTT
TRBV4-1	NA	15	NA	TRBJ1-4	CASSQIPLADEKLFF	TGCGCCAGCAGCCAAATCCCCCTGGCGGATGAAAAACTGTTTTTT
TRBV7-8	NA	12	NA	TRBJ2-5	CASSHRERRSYF	TGTGCCAGCAGTCATAGAGAGCGAAGATCCTACTTC
TRBV6-6	once	16	NA	TRBJ1-1	CASSSLVVGRGTEAFF	TGTGCCAGCAGTTCTCTAGTAGTGGGGAGGGGCACTGAAGCTTTCTTT
TRBV11-2	NA	15	TRBD1	TRBJ1-2	CASSSRDRGGYGYTF	TGTGCCAGCAGCTCCCGGGACAGGGGTGGCTATGGCTACACCTTC
TRBV28	NA	15	NA	TRBJ2-5	CASSPSTGFVETQYF	TGTGCCAGCAGTCCATCGACAGGTTTCGTAGAGACCCAGTACTTC
TRBV5-1	NA	18	TRBD1	TRBJ2-2	CASSFFIDRGGDTGELFF	TGCGCCAGCAGCTTCTTTATCGACAGGGGTGGTGACACCGGGGAGCTGTTTTTT
TRBV5-5	once	17	TRBD1	TRBJ1-6	CASSRVGQGVSNSPLHF	TGTGCCAGCAGCCGCGTCGGACAGGGAGTATCTAATTCACCCCTCCACTTT
TRBV5-4	NA	15	TRBD2	TRBJ2-5	CASSLVGGSFETQYF	TGTGCCAGCAGCTTGGTCGGGGGGTCCTTCGAGACCCAGTACTTC
TRBV5-1	NA	17	TRBD1	TRBJ1-2	CASSLGTGFYQDYGYTF	TGCGCCAGCAGCTTAGGGACAGGTTTCTACCAGGACTATGGCTACACCTTC
TRBV28	NA	13	NA	TRBJ1-1	CASIRQGTTEAFF	TGTGCCAGCATTAGGCAGGGAACGACTGAAGCTTTCTTT
TRBV19	NA	14	NA	TRBJ2-2	CASRRELNTGELFF	TGTGCCAGTAGAAGGGAGTTGAACACCGGGGAGCTGTTTTTT
TRBV6-6	NA	14	TRBD2	TRBJ2-3	CASSSPGLVGTQYF	TGTGCCAGCAGTTCTCCGGGACTAGTAGGTACGCAGTATTTT
TRBV28	NA	18	NA	TRBJ1-6	CASSSLYRVYEGNSPLHF	TGTGCCAGCAGCTCTTTATACAGGGTTTATGAAGGTAATTCACCCCTCCACTTT
TRBV6-5	NA	14	NA	TRBJ1-5	CASSYGGAGQPQHF	TGTGCCAGCAGTTATGGGGGCGCGGGTCAGCCCCAGCATTTT
TRBV28	NA	12	NA	TRBJ1-2	CASSRRMDGYTF	TGTGCCAGCAGTAGGAGGATGGATGGCTACACCTTC